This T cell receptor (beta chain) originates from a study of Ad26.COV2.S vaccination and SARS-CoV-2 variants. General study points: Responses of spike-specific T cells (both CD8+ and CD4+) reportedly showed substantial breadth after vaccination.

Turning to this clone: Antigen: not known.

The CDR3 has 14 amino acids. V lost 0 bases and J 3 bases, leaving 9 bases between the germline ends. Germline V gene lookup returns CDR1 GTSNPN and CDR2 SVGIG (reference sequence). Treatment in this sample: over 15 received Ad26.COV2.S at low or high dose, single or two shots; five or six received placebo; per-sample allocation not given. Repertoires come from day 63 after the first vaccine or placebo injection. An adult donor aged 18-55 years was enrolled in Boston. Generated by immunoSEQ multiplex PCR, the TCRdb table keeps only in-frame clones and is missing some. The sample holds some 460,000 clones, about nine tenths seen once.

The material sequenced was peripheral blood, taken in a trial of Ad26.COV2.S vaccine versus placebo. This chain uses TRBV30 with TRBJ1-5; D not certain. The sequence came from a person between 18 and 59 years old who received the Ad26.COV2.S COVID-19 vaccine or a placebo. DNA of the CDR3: TGTGCCTGGAGTGTAGGGCAGAACAATCAGCCCCAGCATTTT. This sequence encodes CAWSVGQNNQPQHF.